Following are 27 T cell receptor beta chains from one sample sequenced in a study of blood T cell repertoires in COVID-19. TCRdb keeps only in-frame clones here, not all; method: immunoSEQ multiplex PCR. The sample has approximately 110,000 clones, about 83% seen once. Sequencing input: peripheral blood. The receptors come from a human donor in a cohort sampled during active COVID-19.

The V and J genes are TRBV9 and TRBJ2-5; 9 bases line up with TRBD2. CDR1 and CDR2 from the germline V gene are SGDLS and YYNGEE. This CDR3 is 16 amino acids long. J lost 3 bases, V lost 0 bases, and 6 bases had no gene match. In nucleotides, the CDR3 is TGTGCCAGCAGCGTAGGGGGACTAGCAGGGAAAGAGACCCAGTACTTC. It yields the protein CASSVGGLAGKETQYF.

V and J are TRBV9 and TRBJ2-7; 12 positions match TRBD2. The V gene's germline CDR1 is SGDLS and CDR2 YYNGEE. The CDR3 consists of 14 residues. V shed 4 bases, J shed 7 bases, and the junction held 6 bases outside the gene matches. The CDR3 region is CASSPQGLAGEQYF. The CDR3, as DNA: TGTGCCAGCAGCCCCCAAGGACTAGCGGGAGAGCAGTACTTC. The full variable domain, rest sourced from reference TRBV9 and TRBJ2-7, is DSGVTQTPKHLITATGQRVTLRCSPRSGDLSVYWYQQSLDQGLQFLIQYYNGEERAKGNILERFSAQQFPDLHSELNLSSLELGDSALYFCASSPQGLAGEQYFGPGTRLTVT.

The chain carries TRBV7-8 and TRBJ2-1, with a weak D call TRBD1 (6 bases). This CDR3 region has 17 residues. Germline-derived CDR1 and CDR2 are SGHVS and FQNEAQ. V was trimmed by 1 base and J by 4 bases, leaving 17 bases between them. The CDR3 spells CASSLGGSGDRYNEQFF. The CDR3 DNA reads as TGTGCCAGCAGCTTAGGGGGGTCAGGGGATAGGTACAATGAGCAGTTCTTC.

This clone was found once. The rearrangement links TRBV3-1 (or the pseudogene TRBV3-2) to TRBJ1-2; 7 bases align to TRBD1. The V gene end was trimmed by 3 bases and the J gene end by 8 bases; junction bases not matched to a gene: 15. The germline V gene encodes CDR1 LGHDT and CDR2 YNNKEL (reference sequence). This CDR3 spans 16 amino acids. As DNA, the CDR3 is TGTGCCAGCAGCCATGCGAGAGGGGGCGCAGTAGGGGGCTACACCTTC. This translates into CASSHARGGAVGGYTF.

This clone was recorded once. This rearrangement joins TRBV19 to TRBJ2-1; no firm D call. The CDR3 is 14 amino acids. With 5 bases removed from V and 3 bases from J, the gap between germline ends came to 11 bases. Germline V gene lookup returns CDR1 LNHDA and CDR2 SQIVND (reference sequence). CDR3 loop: CASSSSRRYNEQFF. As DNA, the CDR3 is TGTGCCAGTAGTTCTAGTCGGCGCTACAATGAGCAGTTCTTC. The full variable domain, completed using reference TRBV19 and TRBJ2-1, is DGGITQSPKYLFRKEGQNVTLSCEQNLNHDAMYWYRQDPGQGLRLIYYSQIVNDFQKGDIAEGYSVSREKKESFPLTVTSAQKNPTAFYLCASSSSRRYNEQFFGPGTRLTVL.

CDR3 DNA sequence: TGCGCCAGCAGCCCCGGGACTAGCGGGAGGAAGGAGACCCAGTACTTC. Translated, it gives CASSPGTSGRKETQYF. J is TRBJ2-5 and V is TRBV4-3, with 15 nucleotides matching TRBD2. The J segment lost 5 bases and the V segment lost 4 bases, leaving 5 bases of the junction unmatched. Germline values: CDR1 LGHNA, CDR2 YSLEER. This CDR3 is built from 16 residues.

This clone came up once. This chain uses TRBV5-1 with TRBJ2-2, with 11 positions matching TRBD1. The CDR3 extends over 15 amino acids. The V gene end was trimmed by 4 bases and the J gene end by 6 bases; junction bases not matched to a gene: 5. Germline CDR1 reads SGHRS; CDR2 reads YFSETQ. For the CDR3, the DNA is TGCGCCAGCAGCAGCGGGGGACAGGGGGCCGGGGAGCTGTTTTTT. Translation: CASSSGGQGAGELFF.

As DNA, the CDR3 is TGTGCCAGCAGCGTAGGGGGGGAGAGCAATCAGCCCCAGCATTTT. Translation: CASSVGGESNQPQHF. The V and J genes are TRBV9 and TRBJ1-5; D may be TRBD1 (5 bases). The germline V gene encodes CDR1 SGDLS and CDR2 YYNGEE. The ends were cut back, 0 bases at V and 1 base at J, with 8 bases in the middle. The CDR3 is 15 amino acids.

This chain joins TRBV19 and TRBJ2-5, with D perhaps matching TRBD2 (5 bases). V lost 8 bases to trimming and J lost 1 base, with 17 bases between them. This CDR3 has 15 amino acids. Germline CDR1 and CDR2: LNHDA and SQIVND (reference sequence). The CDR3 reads CASQSGRAPQETQYF. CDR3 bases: TGTGCCAGTCAGAGCGGAAGGGCCCCCCAAGAGACCCAGTACTTC. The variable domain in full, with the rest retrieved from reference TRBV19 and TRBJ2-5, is DGGITQSPKYLFRKEGQNVTLSCEQNLNHDAMYWYRQDPGQGLRLIYYSQIVNDFQKGDIAEGYSVSREKKESFPLTVTSAQKNPTAFYLCASQSGRAPQETQYFGPGTRLLVL.

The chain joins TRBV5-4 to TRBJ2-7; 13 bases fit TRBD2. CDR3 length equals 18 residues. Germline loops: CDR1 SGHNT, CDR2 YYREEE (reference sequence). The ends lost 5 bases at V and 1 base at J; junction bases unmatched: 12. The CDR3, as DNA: TGTGCCAGCAGTTATTGGCTCGGGACTAGCGGGATATCCTACGAGCAGTACTTC. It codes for CASSYWLGTSGISYEQYF.

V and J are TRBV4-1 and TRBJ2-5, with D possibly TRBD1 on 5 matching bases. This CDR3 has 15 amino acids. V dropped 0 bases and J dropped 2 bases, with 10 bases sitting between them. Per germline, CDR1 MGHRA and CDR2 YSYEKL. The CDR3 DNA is TGCGCCAGCAGCCAAGATGGTAACAGGCAAGAGACCCAGTACTTC. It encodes CASSQDGNRQETQYF.

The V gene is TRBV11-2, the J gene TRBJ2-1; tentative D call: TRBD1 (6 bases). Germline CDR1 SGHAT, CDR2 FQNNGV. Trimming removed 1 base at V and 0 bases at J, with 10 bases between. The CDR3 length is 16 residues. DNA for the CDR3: TGTGCCAGCAGCTTAGCAGGGGCGAGCTCCTACAATGAGCAGTTCTTC. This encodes CASSLAGASSYNEQFF. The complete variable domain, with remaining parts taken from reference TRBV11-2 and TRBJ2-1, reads EAGVAQSPRYKIIEKRQSVAFWCNPISGHATLYWYQQILGQGPKLLIQFQNNGVVDDSQLPKDRFSAERLKGVDSTLKIQPAKLEDSAVYLCASSLAGASSYNEQFFGPGTRLTVL.

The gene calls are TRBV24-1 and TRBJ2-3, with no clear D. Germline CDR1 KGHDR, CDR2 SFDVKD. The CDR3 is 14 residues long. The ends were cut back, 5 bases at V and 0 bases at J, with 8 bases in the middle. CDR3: CATSATASTDTQYF. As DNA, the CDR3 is TGTGCCACCAGTGCCACAGCTAGCACAGATACGCAGTATTTT.

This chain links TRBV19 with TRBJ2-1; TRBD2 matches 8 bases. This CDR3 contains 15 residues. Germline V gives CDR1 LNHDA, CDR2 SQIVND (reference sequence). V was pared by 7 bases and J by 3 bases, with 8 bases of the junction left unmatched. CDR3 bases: TGTGCCAGTAACCCTCGCGGGAGGCTCTACAATGAGCAGTTCTTC. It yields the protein CASNPRGRLYNEQFF.

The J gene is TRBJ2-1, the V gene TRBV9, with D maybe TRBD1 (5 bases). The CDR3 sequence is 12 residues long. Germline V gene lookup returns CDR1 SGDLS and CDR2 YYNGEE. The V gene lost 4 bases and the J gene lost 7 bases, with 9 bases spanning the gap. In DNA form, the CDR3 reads TGTGCCAGCAGCTTTCAGGGTAATGAGCAGTTCTTC. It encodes CASSFQGNEQFF.

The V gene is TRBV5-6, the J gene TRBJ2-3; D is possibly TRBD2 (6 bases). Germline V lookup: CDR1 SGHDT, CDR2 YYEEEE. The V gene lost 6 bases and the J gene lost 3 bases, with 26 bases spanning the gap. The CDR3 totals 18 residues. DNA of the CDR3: TGTGCCAGCACCTCCAGGCGGGGAGATCCGTTAGAGACAGATACGCAGTATTTT. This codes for CASTSRRGDPLETDTQYF.

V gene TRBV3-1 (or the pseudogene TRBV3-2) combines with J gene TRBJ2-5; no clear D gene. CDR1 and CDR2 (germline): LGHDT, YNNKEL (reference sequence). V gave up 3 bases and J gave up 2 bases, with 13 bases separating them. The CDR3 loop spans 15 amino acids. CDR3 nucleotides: TGTGCCAGCAGCCACCTCCGCGAGGTACAAGAGACCCAGTACTTC. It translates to CASSHLREVQETQYF.

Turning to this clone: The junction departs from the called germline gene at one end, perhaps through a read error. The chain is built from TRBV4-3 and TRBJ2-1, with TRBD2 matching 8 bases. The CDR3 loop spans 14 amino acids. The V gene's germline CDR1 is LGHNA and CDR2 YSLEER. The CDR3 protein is CASSRFRNSGRILF. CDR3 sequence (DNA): TGCGCCAGCAGCCGCTTCCGAAACAGCGGGAGAATCCTCTTC.

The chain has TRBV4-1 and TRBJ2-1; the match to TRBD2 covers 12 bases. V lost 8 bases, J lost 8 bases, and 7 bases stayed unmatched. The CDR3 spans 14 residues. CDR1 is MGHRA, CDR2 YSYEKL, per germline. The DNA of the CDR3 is TGCGCCAGCGGGGCTAGCGGGAGGGCGGATGAGCAGTTCTTC. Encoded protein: CASGASGRADEQFF.

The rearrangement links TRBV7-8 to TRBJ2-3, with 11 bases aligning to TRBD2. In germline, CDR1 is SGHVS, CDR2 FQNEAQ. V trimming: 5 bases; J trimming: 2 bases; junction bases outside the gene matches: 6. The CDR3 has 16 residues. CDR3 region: CASSVGTSGNTDTQYF. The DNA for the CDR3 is TGTGCCAGCAGCGTAGGGACTAGCGGAAACACAGATACGCAGTATTTT.

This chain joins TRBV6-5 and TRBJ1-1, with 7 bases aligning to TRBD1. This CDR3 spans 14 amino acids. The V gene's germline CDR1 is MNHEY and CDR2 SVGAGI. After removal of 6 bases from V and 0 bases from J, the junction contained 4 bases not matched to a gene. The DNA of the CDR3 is TGTGCCAGCAGCGCGACAGGGATGAACACTGAAGCTTTCTTT. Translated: CASSATGMNTEAFF.

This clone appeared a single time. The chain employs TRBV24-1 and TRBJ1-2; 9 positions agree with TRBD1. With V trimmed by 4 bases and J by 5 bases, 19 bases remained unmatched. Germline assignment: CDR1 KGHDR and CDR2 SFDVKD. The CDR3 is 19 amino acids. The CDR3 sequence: CATSDRTGTGYGTGYGYTF. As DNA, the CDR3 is TGTGCCACCAGTGACAGGACCGGGACAGGGTATGGGACCGGGTATGGCTACACCTTC.

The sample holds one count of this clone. CDR3 coding DNA: TGCGCCAGCAGCCAAGTGGGCGGGAGGCCTATTTTTTCTAGCACAGATACGCAGTATTTT. Its protein product is CASSQVGGRPIFSSTDTQYF. The chain joins TRBV4-1 to TRBJ2-3, with TRBD2 identical over 8 bases. The CDR3 has 20 amino acids. The ends lost 1 base at V and 0 bases at J; junction bases unmatched: 15. Germline CDR1 is MGHRA and CDR2 is YSYEKL.

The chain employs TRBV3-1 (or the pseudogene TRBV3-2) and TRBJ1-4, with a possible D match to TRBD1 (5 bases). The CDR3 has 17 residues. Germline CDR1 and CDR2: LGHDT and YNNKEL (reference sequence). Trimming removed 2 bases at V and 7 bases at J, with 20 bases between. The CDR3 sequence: CASSQRSGAGGGEKLFF. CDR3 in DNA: TGTGCCAGCAGCCAACGGTCTGGCGCCGGGGGGGGTGAAAAACTGTTTTTT.

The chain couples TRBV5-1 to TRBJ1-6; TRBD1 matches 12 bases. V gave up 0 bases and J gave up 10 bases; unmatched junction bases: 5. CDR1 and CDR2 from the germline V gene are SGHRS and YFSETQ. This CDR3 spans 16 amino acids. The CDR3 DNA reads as TGCGCCAGCAGCTTGGAGGGACAGGGGGCCCAGTCACCCCTCCACTTT. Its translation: CASSLEGQGAQSPLHF.

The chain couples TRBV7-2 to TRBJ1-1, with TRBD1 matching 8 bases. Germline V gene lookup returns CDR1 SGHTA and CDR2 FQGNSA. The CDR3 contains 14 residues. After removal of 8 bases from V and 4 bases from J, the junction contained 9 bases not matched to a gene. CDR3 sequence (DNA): TGTGCCAGCGGAATACAGGGGGGCGGCACTGAAGCTTTCTTT. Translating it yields CASGIQGGGTEAFF.

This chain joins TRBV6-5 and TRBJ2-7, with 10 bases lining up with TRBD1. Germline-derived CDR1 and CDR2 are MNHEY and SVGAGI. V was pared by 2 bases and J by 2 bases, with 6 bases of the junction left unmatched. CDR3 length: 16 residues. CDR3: CASSYGGGTGAYEQYF. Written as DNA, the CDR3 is TGTGCCAGCAGTTACGGGGGAGGGACAGGGGCCTACGAGCAGTACTTC.